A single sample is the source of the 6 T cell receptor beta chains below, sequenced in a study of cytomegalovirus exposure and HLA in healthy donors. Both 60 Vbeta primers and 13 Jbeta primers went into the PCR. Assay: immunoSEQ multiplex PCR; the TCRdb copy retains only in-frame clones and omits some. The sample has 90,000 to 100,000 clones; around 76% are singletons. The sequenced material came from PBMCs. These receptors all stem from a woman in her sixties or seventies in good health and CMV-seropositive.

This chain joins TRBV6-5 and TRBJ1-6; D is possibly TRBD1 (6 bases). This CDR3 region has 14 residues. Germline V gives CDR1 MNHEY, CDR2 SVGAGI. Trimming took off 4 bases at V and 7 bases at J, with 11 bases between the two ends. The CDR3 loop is CASSLGQGNSPLHF. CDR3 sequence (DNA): TGTGCCAGCAGTTTGGGGCAGGGGAATTCACCCCTCCACTTT.

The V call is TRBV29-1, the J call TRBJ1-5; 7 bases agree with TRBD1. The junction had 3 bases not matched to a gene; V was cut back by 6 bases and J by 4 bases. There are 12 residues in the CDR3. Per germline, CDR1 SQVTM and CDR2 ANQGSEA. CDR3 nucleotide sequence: TGCAGCGTCGGGACAGAGAATCAGCCCCAGCATTTT. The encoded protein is CSVGTENQPQHF.

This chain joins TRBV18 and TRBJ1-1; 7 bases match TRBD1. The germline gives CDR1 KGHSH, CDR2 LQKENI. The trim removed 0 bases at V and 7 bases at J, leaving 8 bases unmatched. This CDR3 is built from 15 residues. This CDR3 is CASSPPVGQSLEAFF. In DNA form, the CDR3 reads TGTGCCAGCTCACCACCGGTGGGACAGAGCCTTGAAGCTTTCTTT.

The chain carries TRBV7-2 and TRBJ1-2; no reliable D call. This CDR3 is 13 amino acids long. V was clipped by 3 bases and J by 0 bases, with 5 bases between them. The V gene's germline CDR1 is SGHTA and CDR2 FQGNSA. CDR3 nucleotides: TGTGCCAGCAGCTTTGGAGCTAACTATGGCTACACCTTC. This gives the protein CASSFGANYGYTF.

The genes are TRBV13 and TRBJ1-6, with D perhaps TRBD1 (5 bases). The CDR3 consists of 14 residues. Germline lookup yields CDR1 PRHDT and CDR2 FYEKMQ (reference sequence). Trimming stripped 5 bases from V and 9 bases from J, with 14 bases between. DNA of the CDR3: TGTGCCAGCAGCAAAGGGGAAGTAACTTCACCCCTCCACTTT. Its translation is CASSKGEVTSPLHF.

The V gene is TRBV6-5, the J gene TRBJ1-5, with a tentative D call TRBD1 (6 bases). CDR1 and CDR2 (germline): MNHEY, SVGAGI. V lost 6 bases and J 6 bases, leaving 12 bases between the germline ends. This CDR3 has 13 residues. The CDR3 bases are TGTGCCAGCAGCCTACAACAGGGTCAGCCCCAGCATTTT. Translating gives CASSLQQGQPQHF.